This T cell receptor beta chain comes out of a study of blood T cell repertoires in COVID-19. Whole-study context: Samples taken during acute and convalescent COVID-19 were collected in the United States, Italy and Spain. Nucleic acid was either cDNA or gDNA, and it came from T cells, B-cell-depleted T cells, or PBMCs.

Profiled with immunoSEQ multiplex PCR; TCRdb holds only in-frame clones, not every one. The repertoire holds some 70,000 clones, 82% seen once, with 6.6% in the top ten. The germline V gene has CDR1 MGHDK and CDR2 SYGVNS. This CDR3 spans 13 amino acids. The ends were cut back, 8 bases at V and 5 bases at J, with 15 bases in the middle. This rearrangement joins TRBV25-1 to TRBJ1-1; D is uncertain. Material: peripheral blood. This TCR came from a man aged 60-69 years with acute or convalescent COVID-19. As DNA, the CDR3 is TGTGCCAGCTCTGCGGATCTCCGGACTGAAGCTTTCTTT. It encodes CASSADLRTEAFF. The full variable domain, in which reference TRBV25-1 and TRBJ1-1 provide the parts outside the CDR3, is EADIYQTPRYLVIGTGKKITLECSQTMGHDKMYWYQQDPGMELHLIHYSYGVNSTEKGDLSSESTVSRIRTEHFPLTLESARPSHTSQYLCASSADLRTEAFFGQGTRLTVV.